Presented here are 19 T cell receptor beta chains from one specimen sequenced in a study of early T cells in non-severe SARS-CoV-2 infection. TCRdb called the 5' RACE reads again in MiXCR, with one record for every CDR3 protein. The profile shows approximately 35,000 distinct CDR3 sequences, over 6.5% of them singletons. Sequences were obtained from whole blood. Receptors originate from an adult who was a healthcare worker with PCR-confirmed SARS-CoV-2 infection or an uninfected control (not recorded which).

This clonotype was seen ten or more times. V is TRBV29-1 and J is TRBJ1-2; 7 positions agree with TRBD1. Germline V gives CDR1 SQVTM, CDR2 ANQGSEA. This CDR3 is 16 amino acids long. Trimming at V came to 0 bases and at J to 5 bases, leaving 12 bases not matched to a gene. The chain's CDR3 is CSVEEWSRQGVYGYTF. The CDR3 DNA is TGCAGCGTTGAAGAATGGTCGAGACAGGGAGTTTATGGCTACACCTTC.

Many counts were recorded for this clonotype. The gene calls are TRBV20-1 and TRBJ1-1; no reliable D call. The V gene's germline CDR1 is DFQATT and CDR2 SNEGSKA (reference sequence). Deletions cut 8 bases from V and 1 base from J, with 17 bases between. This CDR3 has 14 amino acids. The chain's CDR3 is CSTMVPERNTEAFF. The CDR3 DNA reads TGCAGTACGATGGTCCCGGAGAGGAACACTGAAGCTTTCTTT.

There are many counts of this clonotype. CDR3: CSDGVLDTEAFF. The DNA for the CDR3 is TGCAGTGACGGAGTTTTGGACACTGAAGCTTTCTTT. This chain connects TRBV20-1 to TRBJ1-1; D is unclear. Trimming pared 7 bases from V and 3 bases from J, leaving 12 bases between. Germline V gene sequence: CDR1 DFQATT, CDR2 SNEGSKA (reference sequence). The CDR3 loop spans 12 amino acids.

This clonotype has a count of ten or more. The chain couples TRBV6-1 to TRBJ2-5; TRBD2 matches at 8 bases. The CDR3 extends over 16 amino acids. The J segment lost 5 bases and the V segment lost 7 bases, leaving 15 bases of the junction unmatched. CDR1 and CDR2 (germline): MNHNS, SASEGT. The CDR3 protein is CASIRAVSGGGETQYF. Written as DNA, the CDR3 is TGTGCCAGCATCCGAGCAGTCAGCGGGGGCGGGGAGACCCAGTACTTC.

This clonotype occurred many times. DNA for the CDR3: TGTGCCAGCAGTACAGCTGACACTGAAGCTTTCTTT. It translates to CASSTADTEAFF. The chain links TRBV6-2 or TRBV6-3 to TRBJ1-1; D call uncertain. The CDR3 has 12 residues. Germline loops: CDR1 MNHEY, CDR2 SVGEGT. Trimming took off 5 bases at V and 3 bases at J, with 7 bases between the two ends.

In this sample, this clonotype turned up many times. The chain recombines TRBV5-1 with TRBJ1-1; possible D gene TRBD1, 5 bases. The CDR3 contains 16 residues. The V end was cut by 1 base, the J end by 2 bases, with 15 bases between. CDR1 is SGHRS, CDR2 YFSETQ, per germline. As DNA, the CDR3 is TGCGCCAGCAGCTTGTTGGGGCAGACCCGTAACACTGAAGCTTTCTTT. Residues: CASSLLGQTRNTEAFF.

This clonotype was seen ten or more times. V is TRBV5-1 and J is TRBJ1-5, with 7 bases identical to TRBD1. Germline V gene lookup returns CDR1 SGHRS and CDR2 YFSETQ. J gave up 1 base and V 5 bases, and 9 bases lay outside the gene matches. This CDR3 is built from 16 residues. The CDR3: CASREGQAGSNQPQHF. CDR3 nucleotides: TGCGCCAGCAGGGAAGGACAGGCCGGGAGCAATCAGCCCCAGCATTTT.

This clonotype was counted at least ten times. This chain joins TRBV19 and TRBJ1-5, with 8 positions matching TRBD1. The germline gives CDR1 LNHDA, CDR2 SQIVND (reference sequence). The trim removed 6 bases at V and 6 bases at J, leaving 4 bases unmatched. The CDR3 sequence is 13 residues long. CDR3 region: CASRDRVSQPQHF. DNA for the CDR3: TGTGCCAGTAGGGACAGGGTGAGTCAGCCCCAGCATTTT.

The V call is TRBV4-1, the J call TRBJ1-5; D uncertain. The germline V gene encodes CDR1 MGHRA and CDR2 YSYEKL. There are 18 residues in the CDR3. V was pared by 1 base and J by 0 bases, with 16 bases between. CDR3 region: CASSQGVQTSDSNQPQHF. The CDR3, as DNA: TGCGCCAGCAGCCAAGGGGTCCAGACATCAGATAGCAATCAGCCCCAGCATTTT.

This CDR3 is CASSQKLSKAFF. The DNA for the CDR3 is TGTGCCAGCAGCCAAAAGCTAAGCAAGGCTTTCTTT. The chain couples TRBV3-1 to TRBJ1-1; no clear D gene. This CDR3 has 12 amino acids. Trimming stripped 2 bases from V and 11 bases from J, with 12 bases between. Germline CDR1 reads LGHDT; CDR2 reads YNNKEL (reference sequence). Complete variable domain (other parts from reference TRBV3-1 and TRBJ1-1): DTAVSQTPKYLVTQMGNDKSIKCEQNLGHDTMYWYKQDSKKFLKIMFSYNNKELIINETVPNRFSPKSPDKAHLNLHINSLELGDSAVYFCASSQKLSKAFFGQGTRLTVV.

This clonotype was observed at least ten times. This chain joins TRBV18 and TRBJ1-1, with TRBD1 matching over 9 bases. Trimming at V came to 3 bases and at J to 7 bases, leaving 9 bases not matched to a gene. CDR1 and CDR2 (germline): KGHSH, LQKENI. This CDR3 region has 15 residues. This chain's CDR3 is CASSPRTGEGSEAFF. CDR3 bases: TGTGCCAGCTCACCCCGGACAGGGGAAGGGAGTGAAGCTTTCTTT. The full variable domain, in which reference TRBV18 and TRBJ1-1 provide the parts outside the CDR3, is NAGVMQNPRHLVRRRGQEARLRCSPMKGHSHVYWYRQLPEEGLKFMVYLQKENIIDESGMPKERFSAEFPKEGPSILRIQQVVRGDSAAYFCASSPRTGEGSEAFFGQGTRLTVV.

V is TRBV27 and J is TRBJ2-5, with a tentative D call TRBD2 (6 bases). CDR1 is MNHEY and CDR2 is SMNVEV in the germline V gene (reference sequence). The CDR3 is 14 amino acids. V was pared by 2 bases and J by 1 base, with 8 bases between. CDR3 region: CASSLGGFQETQYF. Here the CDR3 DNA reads TGTGCCAGCAGTTTAGGAGGGTTCCAAGAGACCCAGTACTTC.

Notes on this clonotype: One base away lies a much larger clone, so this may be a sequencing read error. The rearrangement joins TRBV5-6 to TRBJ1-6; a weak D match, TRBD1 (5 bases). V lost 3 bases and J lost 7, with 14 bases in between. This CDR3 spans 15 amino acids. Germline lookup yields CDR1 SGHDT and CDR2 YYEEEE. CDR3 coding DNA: TGTGCCAGCAGCTCGACTGACGGACAAAATTCACCCCTCCACTTT. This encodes CASSSTDGQNSPLHF.

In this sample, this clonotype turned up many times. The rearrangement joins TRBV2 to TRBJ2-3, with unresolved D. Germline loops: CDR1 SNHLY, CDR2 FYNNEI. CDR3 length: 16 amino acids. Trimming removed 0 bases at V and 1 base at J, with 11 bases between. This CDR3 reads CASSEASSGRTDTQYF. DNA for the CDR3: TGTGCCAGCAGTGAAGCGAGTTCGGGCCGCACAGATACGCAGTATTTT.

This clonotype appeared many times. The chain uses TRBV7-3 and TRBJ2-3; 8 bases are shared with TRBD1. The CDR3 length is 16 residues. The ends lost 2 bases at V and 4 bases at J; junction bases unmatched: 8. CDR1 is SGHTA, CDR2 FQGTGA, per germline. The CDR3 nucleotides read TGTGCCAGCAGCTTACTGCCAGGGGGCGCGTCAGATACGCAGTATTTT. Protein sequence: CASSLLPGGASDTQYF.

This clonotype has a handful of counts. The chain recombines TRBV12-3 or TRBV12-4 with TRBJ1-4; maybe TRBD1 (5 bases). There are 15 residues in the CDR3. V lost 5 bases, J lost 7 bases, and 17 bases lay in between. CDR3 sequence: CASSPSRAVGEKLFF. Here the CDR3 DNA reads TGTGCCAGCAGTCCTTCCAGGGCCGTAGGTGAAAAACTGTTTTTT.

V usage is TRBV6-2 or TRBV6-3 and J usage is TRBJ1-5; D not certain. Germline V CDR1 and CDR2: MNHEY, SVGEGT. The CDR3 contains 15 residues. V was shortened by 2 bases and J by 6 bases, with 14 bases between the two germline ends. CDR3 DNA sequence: TGTGCCAGCAGTTACGAGGGAGTGGGCGGTCAGCCCCAGCATTTT. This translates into CASSYEGVGGQPQHF.

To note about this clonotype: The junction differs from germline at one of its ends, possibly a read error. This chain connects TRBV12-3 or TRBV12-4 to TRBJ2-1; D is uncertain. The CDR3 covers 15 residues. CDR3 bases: TGCGCCAGCAGCCCCGAGTGGAGCTCCTACAATGAGCAGTTCTTC. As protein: CASSPEWSSYNEQFF.

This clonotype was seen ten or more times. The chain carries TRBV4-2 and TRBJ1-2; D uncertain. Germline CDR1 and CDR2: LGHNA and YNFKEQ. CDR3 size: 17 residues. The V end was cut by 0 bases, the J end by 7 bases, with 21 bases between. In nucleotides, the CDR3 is TGTGCCAGCAGCCAAGATCCGTTGGCGGGAACTAATCCTGGCTACACCTTC. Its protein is CASSQDPLAGTNPGYTF.